This TCR beta chain was identified during a study of blood T cell repertoires in COVID-19. Study overall: COVID-19 samples collected from the United States, Italy and Spain covered acute and convalescent phases. T cells, B-cell-depleted T cells, or PBMCs provided the cDNA or gDNA that served as material.

Per the original data handling: Researchers report that nucleated cell counts were estimated from reference gene primer amplification. Repertoires were generated with immunoSEQ multiplex PCR, while TCRdb's copy carries only in-frame clones and drops some. That table furnishes V, J and clone size, whereas the DNA furnished D and trimming. The top ten hold about 20% of the sample, which has some 80,000 clones, more than 70% seen once. The V end was cut by 7 bases, the J end by 5 bases, with 14 bases between. Germline V gene sequence: CDR1 LGHDT, CDR2 YNNKEL (reference sequence). The CDR3 extends over 14 amino acids. This clone was found a few times.

Sequencing was carried out using peripheral blood. The gene calls are TRBV3-1 (or the pseudogene TRBV3-2) and TRBJ2-2; D possibly corresponds to TRBD1 (7 bases). This TCR was recovered from an elderly woman in a cohort sampled during active or convalescent COVID-19. In DNA, the CDR3 is TGTGCCAGCAACAAACAGGGGAGGACCGGGGAGCTGTTTTTT. It specifies CASNKQGRTGELFF.